This T cell receptor beta chain was documented in a study of response to subunit inactivated influenza vaccine. CDR3 length: 14 amino acids. V gave up 4 bases and J gave up 4 bases, with 12 bases separating them. Germline lookup yields CDR1 SGDLS and CDR2 YYNGEE. TCRdb ran MiXCR on the RT-PCR reads and lists one entry per CDR3 protein. This sample has 550,000 to 800,000 distinct CDR3 sequences; more than 11% occur once, and the top ten carry approximately 7%. This clonotype has only a few counts. This sequence was found in a man aged 50 to 59 who received an inactivated influenza vaccine. The sample consisted of PBMCs from blood, taken 14 to 15 days before vaccination. This chain links TRBV9 with TRBJ2-1, with a tentative D call TRBD2 (6 bases). The CDR3 spells CASSPPGGYNEQFF. In DNA form, the CDR3 reads TGTGCCAGCAGCCCCCCAGGAGGGTACAATGAGCAGTTCTTC.